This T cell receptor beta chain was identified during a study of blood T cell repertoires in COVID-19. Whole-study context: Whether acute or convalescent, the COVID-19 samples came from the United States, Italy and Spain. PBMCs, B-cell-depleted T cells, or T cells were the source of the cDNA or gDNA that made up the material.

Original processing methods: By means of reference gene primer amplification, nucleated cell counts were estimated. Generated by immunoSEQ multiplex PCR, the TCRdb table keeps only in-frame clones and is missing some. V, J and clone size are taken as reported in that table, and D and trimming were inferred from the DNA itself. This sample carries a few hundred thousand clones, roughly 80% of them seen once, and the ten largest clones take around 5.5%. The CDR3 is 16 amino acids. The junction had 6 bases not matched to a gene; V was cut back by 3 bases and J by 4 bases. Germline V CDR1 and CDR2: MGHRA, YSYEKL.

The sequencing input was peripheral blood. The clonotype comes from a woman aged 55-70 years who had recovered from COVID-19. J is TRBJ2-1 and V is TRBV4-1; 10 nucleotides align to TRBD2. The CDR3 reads CASSHPQRGGYNEQFF. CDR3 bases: TGCGCCAGCAGCCACCCCCAGCGGGGGGGTTACAATGAGCAGTTCTTC.